The 24 T cell receptor beta chains reported below all come from one sample, sequenced in a study of PD-1 blockade in classical Hodgkin lymphoma. This table comes from immunoSEQ multiplex PCR, and its TCRdb copy is limited to in-frame clones, with some not included. Here the sample spans 27,000 or so clones, 75% to 90% being singletons. Described time point: cycle 4 day 1 (C4D1), after 6 weeks of nivolumab. Relapse after autologous stem cell transplantation occurred in every patient, and brentuximab vedotin exposure varied. Negative magnetic selection isolated CD4+ T cells from thawed PBMCs. The sample here was CD4+ T cells from blood, taken before the fourth cycle of nivolumab. These receptors all come from a human donor with classical Hodgkin lymphoma.

V usage is TRBV6-6 and J usage is TRBJ1-5; the match to TRBD1 covers 8 bases. Germline V gives CDR1 MNHNY, CDR2 SVGAGI (reference sequence). V lost 6 bases, J lost 7 bases, and 8 bases stayed unmatched. The CDR3 covers 14 residues. This CDR3 is CASSLRGRMQPQHF. DNA for the CDR3: TGTGCCAGCAGCCTCAGGGGGCGCATGCAGCCCCAGCATTTT.

The chain links TRBV27 to TRBJ2-5; D is unclear. This CDR3 spans 14 amino acids. Between the trimmed V and J ends, which lost 6 bases and 0 bases, there was a span of 11 bases. The germline CDR1 and CDR2 sequences are MNHEY and SMNVEV (reference sequence). Here the CDR3 reads CASSSFLHQETQYF. The DNA of the CDR3 is TGTGCCAGCAGCTCTTTCCTTCACCAAGAGACCCAGTACTTC.

The J gene is TRBJ1-1, the V gene TRBV7-8, with TRBD1 matching over 7 bases. CDR1 is SGHVS, CDR2 FQNEAQ, per germline. The CDR3 runs 15 residues. J gave up 1 base and V 5 bases, and 7 bases lay outside the gene matches. DNA for the CDR3: TGTGCCAGCAGCCCTCAGACAGGGCCGAACACTGAAGCTTTCTTT. It translates to CASSPQTGPNTEAFF. The full variable domain, its missing parts supplied by reference TRBV7-8 and TRBJ1-1, is GAGVSQSPRYKVAKRGQDVALRCDPISGHVSLFWYQQALGQGPEFLTYFQNEAQLDKSGLPSDRFFAERPEGSVSTLKIQRTQQEDSAVYLCASSPQTGPNTEAFFGQGTRLTVV.

The rearrangement links TRBV6-5 to TRBJ1-5; possible D gene TRBD1, 6 bases. The CDR3 runs to 13 residues. Germline CDR1 is MNHEY and CDR2 is SVGAGI. V was cut by 5 bases and J by 4 bases, with 9 bases left in between. DNA of the CDR3: TGTGCCAGCAGTGAACAGGGTAATCAGCCCCAGCATTTT. This translates into CASSEQGNQPQHF.

The gene calls are TRBV7-9 and TRBJ1-2; D might be TRBD1 (5 bases). Trimming pared 1 base from V and 8 bases from J, leaving 8 bases between. The CDR3 sequence is 12 residues long. Looked up from germline, CDR1 is SEHNR and CDR2 is FQNEAQ (reference sequence). The CDR3 is CASSLGGRGYTF. The CDR3 DNA reads TGTGCCAGCAGCTTAGGGGGGAGAGGCTACACCTTC.

The V call is TRBV25-1, the J call TRBJ1-2; 7 positions agree with TRBD1. Germline loops: CDR1 MGHDK, CDR2 SYGVNS. The CDR3 runs to 16 residues. V dropped 3 bases and J dropped 6; count of bases not matched to a gene: 13. For the CDR3, the DNA is TGTGCCAGCAGTGAGGGACCTCACAGGGGCGAGGATGGCTACACCTTC. Its protein is CASSEGPHRGEDGYTF.

The chain employs TRBV2 and TRBJ1-5; 7 bases line up with TRBD1. The V gene end was trimmed by 7 bases and the J gene end by 2 bases; junction bases not matched to a gene: 5. CDR1 and CDR2 from the germline V gene are SNHLY and FYNNEI. This CDR3 is 14 amino acids long. CDR3 sequence: CASKGQGGNQPQHF. CDR3 DNA sequence: TGTGCCAGCAAAGGGCAGGGGGGCAATCAGCCCCAGCATTTT. The full variable domain, its missing parts supplied by reference TRBV2 and TRBJ1-5, is EPEVTQTPSHQVTQMGQEVILRCVPISNHLYFYWYRQILGQKVEFLVSFYNNEISEKSEIFDDQFSVERPDGSNFTLKIRSTKLEDSAMYFCASKGQGGNQPQHFGDGTRLSIL.

The V and J genes are TRBV18 and TRBJ2-7; D may match TRBD1 or TRBD2 (6 bases each). The germline V gene has CDR1 KGHSH and CDR2 LQKENI. Trimming pared 6 bases from V and 9 bases from J, leaving 21 bases between. The CDR3 has 14 residues. This CDR3 is CASSPGGRAPGQYF. The CDR3 DNA reads as TGTGCCAGCTCCCCCGGGGGCAGGGCACCGGGGCAGTACTTC.

The chain is built from TRBV5-6 and TRBJ2-2; unclear D gene. V lost 0 bases, J lost 6 bases, and 15 bases lay in between. CDR1 SGHDT and CDR2 YYEEEE come from the germline V gene. There are 16 residues in the CDR3. The CDR3 DNA reads as TGTGCCAGCAGCTTGGAGCGTCAGAGAGGCGCCGGGGAGCTGTTTTTT. This translates into CASSLERQRGAGELFF.

This chain joins TRBV27 and TRBJ2-1, with D possibly being TRBD2 (5 bases). Germline-derived CDR1 and CDR2 are MNHEY and SMNVEV (reference sequence). Trimming cost V 5 bases and J 5 bases, with 19 bases left between them. The CDR3 has 16 amino acids. The CDR3 loop is CASSPIARHYDNEQFF. For the CDR3, the DNA is TGTGCCAGCAGTCCCATAGCGCGACACTATGACAATGAGCAGTTCTTC.

V gene TRBV28 combines with J gene TRBJ1-2; 7 bases match TRBD1. Germline CDR1 is MDHEN and CDR2 is SYDVKM. This CDR3 has 14 amino acids. The ends lost 2 bases at V and 3 bases at J; junction bases unmatched: 3. The CDR3 DNA sequence: TGTGCCAGCAGTTTAGCAGGGGGGGACTATGGCTACACCTTC. This translates into CASSLAGGDYGYTF.

This chain connects TRBV5-1 to TRBJ2-7; TRBD1 might be the D (6 bases). Germline V gene lookup returns CDR1 SGHRS and CDR2 YFSETQ. The CDR3 has 15 residues. V was shortened by 0 bases and J by 0 bases, with 10 bases between the two germline ends. The CDR3 protein is CASSLEDRSSYEQYF. Written as DNA, the CDR3 is TGCGCCAGCAGCTTGGAGGACAGAAGCTCCTACGAGCAGTACTTC.

The chain uses TRBV6-5 and TRBJ2-7; 7 bases fit TRBD1. V gave up 0 bases and J gave up 3 bases; unmatched junction bases: 2. Germline V gene data show CDR1 as MNHEY and CDR2 as SVGAGI. The CDR3 runs to 14 residues. The CDR3 DNA reads as TGTGCCAGCAGTTACTCAGGACAGGTCTACGAGCAGTACTTC. Amino acid sequence: CASSYSGQVYEQYF.

This chain links TRBV29-1 with TRBJ2-2; D gene ambiguous. V lost 6 bases, J lost 2 bases, and 7 bases lay in between. The CDR3 spans 12 residues. From germline, CDR1 is SQVTM and CDR2 ANQGSEA. CDR3 region: CSVSDNTGELFF. CDR3 nucleotide sequence: TGCAGCGTGTCCGACAACACCGGGGAGCTGTTTTTT.

This clone appeared once. This CDR3 is CASSPFLGRRTEAFF. The CDR3 DNA follows: TGTGCCAGCAGCCCCTTTTTGGGGAGAAGGACTGAAGCTTTCTTT. V and J are TRBV7-9 and TRBJ1-1; D ambiguous. Trimming shortened V by 5 bases and J by 5 bases, and 18 bases separated the two germline ends. CDR3 size: 15 residues. CDR1 and CDR2 from the germline V gene are SEHNR and FQNEAQ (reference sequence).

The genes are TRBV28 and TRBJ1-6, with 7 positions matching TRBD1. CDR3 length: 15 residues. V shed 4 bases and J 5 bases; nucleotides not matched to a gene: 5. Germline values: CDR1 MDHEN, CDR2 SYDVKM. The DNA for the CDR3 is TGTGCCAGCAGTTCCCCCGGGACAGATAATTCACCCCTCCACTTT. As protein: CASSSPGTDNSPLHF.

The chain uses TRBV28 and TRBJ1-4; D remains unclear. CDR1 MDHEN and CDR2 SYDVKM come from the germline V gene. This CDR3 comprises 14 residues. The germline V and J ends were trimmed by 3 bases and 3 bases, with 8 bases remaining between them. This CDR3 reads CASSLHVSNEKLFF. The CDR3 DNA reads TGTGCCAGCAGTTTGCACGTCTCTAATGAAAAACTGTTTTTT.

This clone was detected only once. The chain has TRBV28 and TRBJ1-1; D may be TRBD1 (6 bases). This CDR3 has 13 residues. CDR1 is MDHEN and CDR2 is SYDVKM in the germline V gene. Trimming removed 4 bases at V and 2 bases at J, with 8 bases between. In DNA form, the CDR3 reads TGTGCCAGCAGTTGGACAGCTAACACTGAAGCTTTCTTT. Translated, it gives CASSWTANTEAFF.

The chain employs TRBV5-8 and TRBJ1-4, with TRBD1 as a possible D gene (5 bases). The germline CDR1 and CDR2 sequences are SGHTS and YDEGEE. The CDR3 contains 19 residues. Deletions cut 0 bases from V and 0 bases from J, with 18 bases between. Here the CDR3 reads CASSLARAGPLTTNEKLFF. CDR3 coding DNA: TGTGCCAGCAGCTTGGCCCGGGCAGGGCCCCTGACAACTAATGAAAAACTGTTTTTT.

This chain connects TRBV4-3 to TRBJ2-1; D remains ambiguous. The germline CDR1 and CDR2 sequences are LGHNA and YSLEER. CDR3 length equals 14 residues. V was cut by 4 bases and J by 5 bases, with 12 bases left in between. CDR3 coding DNA: TGCGCCAGCAGCCGCTCTCTTTTGGACAATGAGCAGTTCTTC. Protein sequence: CASSRSLLDNEQFF.

The V gene is TRBV27, the J gene TRBJ2-3; 13 bases fit TRBD2. Germline CDR1 reads MNHEY; CDR2 reads SMNVEV (reference sequence). V shed 6 bases and J 6 bases; nucleotides not matched to a gene: 9. The CDR3 has 16 residues. The CDR3 is CASRPWTSGSPDTQYF. CDR3 bases: TGTGCCAGCAGGCCCTGGACTAGCGGGAGCCCCGATACGCAGTATTTT.

V gene TRBV6-1 combines with J gene TRBJ2-3; 8 bases match TRBD2. Germline CDR1 reads MNHNS; CDR2 reads SASEGT. The V and J ends lost 8 bases and 3 bases, in that order; junction bases with no gene match: 10. This CDR3 comprises 15 residues. The CDR3 spells CASRASGSGTDTQYF. DNA of the CDR3: TGTGCCAGCCGCGCAAGCGGGAGCGGTACAGATACGCAGTATTTT.

The CDR3 DNA reads TGTGCCAGCAGCAGGGCGGTGACTAGCGGGAGCGGAGAGACCCAGTACTTC. It codes for CASSRAVTSGSGETQYF. The chain links TRBV25-1 to TRBJ2-5, with 12 bases fitting TRBD2. J was trimmed by 4 bases and V by 6 bases; bases with no gene match: 12. Germline V gene sequence: CDR1 MGHDK, CDR2 SYGVNS. CDR3 length equals 17 residues.

This sequence joins TRBV29-1 and TRBJ2-1, with a tentative D call TRBD2 (5 bases). V gave up 0 bases and J gave up 9 bases, with 12 bases separating them. The CDR3 has 13 residues. Germline V CDR1 and CDR2: SQVTM, ANQGSEA. CDR3 loop: CSVEDRLEAEQFF. In DNA, the CDR3 is TGCAGCGTTGAAGATCGGTTGGAGGCTGAGCAGTTCTTC.